Below, 25 T cell receptor beta chains from the same sample are listed, as sequenced in a study of T cell repertoires in cytomegalovirus infection. MiXCR, applied by TCRdb to the reads, yields one record per CDR3 protein. The data show fewer than 1,000,000 distinct CDR3 sequences, about a third seen once. Which antigens these TCRs recognize remains unknown. Sequencing was performed on cultured CD8+ T cells from PBMCs, taken from culture after CMV antigen stimulation. These receptors were taken from a human donor in good health (CMV status not recorded). Some clones in this sample may be carry-over from other donors' samples.

This clonotype was seen only a few times. This chain joins TRBV12-5 and TRBJ2-4; D possibly corresponds to TRBD1 (6 bases). Germline V gene sequence: CDR1 LGHNT, CDR2 FRNRAP. The CDR3 length is 15 residues. V shed 0 bases and J shed 4 bases, with 10 bases lying between them. CDR3 DNA: TGTGCTAGTGGTTTGGTACGGCAGGGGAAAAACATTCAGTACTTC. This translates into CASGLVRQGKNIQYF.

This clonotype was picked up a small number of times. The chain employs TRBV6-2 or TRBV6-3 and TRBJ1-2; tentatively, D is TRBD1 (5 bases). Germline loops: CDR1 MNHEY, CDR2 SVGEGT. The V and J ends lost 2 bases and 0 bases respectively, with 19 bases between them. This CDR3 is built from 18 residues. The CDR3 DNA is TGTGCCAGCAGTTACGCCTCCAGGGATACATACCCTAACTATGGCTACACCTTC. The encoded protein is CASSYASRDTYPNYGYTF.

This clonotype was seen repeatedly, ten times or more. The rearrangement joins TRBV7-2 to TRBJ2-1, with a possible D match to TRBD2 (7 bases). There are 17 residues in the CDR3. The germline V gene has CDR1 SGHTA and CDR2 FQGNSA. V was shortened by 2 bases and J by 2 bases, with 16 bases between the two germline ends. The CDR3 region has the DNA TGTGCCAGCAGCTTAAAGACTCAGGGGAGGGCCTACAATGAGCAGTTCTTC. This sequence encodes CASSLKTQGRAYNEQFF.

J is TRBJ2-7 and V is TRBV4-1; D may correspond to TRBD1 or TRBD2 (5 bases each). CDR3 length equals 16 residues. Per germline, CDR1 MGHRA and CDR2 YSYEKL. Trimming pared 4 bases from V and 3 bases from J, leaving 19 bases between. Written as DNA, the CDR3 is TGCGCCAGCAGCCTTTTTGGGACGGGTGGGGGCTACGAGCAGTACTTC. It translates to CASSLFGTGGGYEQYF.

This clonotype has only a few counts. The gene calls are TRBV11-2 and TRBJ2-1; D not certain. This CDR3 region has 15 residues. V lost 0 bases and J lost 6, with 12 bases in between. Germline CDR1 and CDR2: SGHAT and FQNNGV. Here the CDR3 DNA reads TGTGCCAGCAGCTTAGATCTGAGTACCAGCAATGAGCAGTTCTTC. As protein: CASSLDLSTSNEQFF.

The chain carries TRBV5-1 and TRBJ2-5, with 10 bases that match TRBD2. The length of the CDR3 is 19 residues. Germline trimming cut 2 bases from V and 2 bases from J; bases unmatched to any gene: 15. The germline V gene has CDR1 SGHRS and CDR2 YFSETQ. The CDR3 loop is CASSLRLAGAAEFQETQYF. The CDR3 DNA reads as TGCGCCAGCAGCTTACGGCTAGCGGGGGCCGCCGAATTTCAAGAGACCCAGTACTTC.

In its sample, this clonotype was seen a few times. J is TRBJ2-7 and V is TRBV6-1; D gene uncertain. With 7 bases removed from V and 2 bases from J, the gap between germline ends came to 12 bases. Germline values: CDR1 MNHNS, CDR2 SASEGT. The CDR3 covers 13 residues. The CDR3 loop is CASNVIGTYEQYF. The CDR3 nucleotides are TGTGCCAGCAATGTAATCGGAACCTACGAGCAGTACTTC.

Ten or more counts support this clonotype. This chain links TRBV7-6 with TRBJ1-1, with 9 bases that match TRBD1. V trimming: 2 bases; J trimming: 3 bases; junction bases outside the gene matches: 4. Germline V gene sequence: CDR1 SGHVS, CDR2 FNYEAQ. The CDR3 runs to 15 residues. The CDR3 DNA sequence: TGTGCCAGCAGCTTAACAGGGGGCCTCCACACTGAAGCTTTCTTT. Amino acid sequence: CASSLTGGLHTEAFF.

This clonotype has at least ten counts. The V call is TRBV6-6, the J call TRBJ2-7; D is perhaps TRBD1 (6 bases). The germline gives CDR1 MNHNY, CDR2 SVGAGI (reference sequence). The V and J ends lost 2 bases and 2 bases respectively, with 16 bases between them. The CDR3 spans 16 residues. For the CDR3, the DNA is TGTGCCAGCAGTTACCCCGGACAGATCCAACCCTACGAGCAGTACTTC. Amino acid sequence: CASSYPGQIQPYEQYF.

As concerns this clonotype: The final CDR3 position lacks the conserved phenylalanine or tryptophan, pointing to a likely read error. The genes are TRBV7-8 and TRBJ1-2; D is possibly TRBD1 (6 bases). The CDR3 runs 16 residues. V was clipped by 5 bases and J by 0 bases, with 16 bases between them. Germline V lookup: CDR1 SGHVS, CDR2 FQNEAQ. The DNA of the CDR3 is TGTGCCAGCAGCGCTATCGCGAAGGGGGCTAACTATGGCTACACCTAC. Translating it yields CASSAIAKGANYGYTY.

This clonotype has a handful of counts. The chain has TRBV7-6 and TRBJ2-1; D is undetermined. V was cut by 1 base and J by 3 bases, with 10 bases left in between. Looked up from germline, CDR1 is SGHVS and CDR2 is FNYEAQ. This CDR3 contains 15 residues. The CDR3 region has the DNA TGTGCCAGCAGCTTAGGGTCAGGTCACTACAATGAGCAGTTCTTC. Protein product: CASSLGSGHYNEQFF. The full variable domain, its missing parts supplied by reference TRBV7-6 and TRBJ2-1, is GAGVSQSPRYKVTKRGQDVALRCDPISGHVSLYWYRQALGQGPEFLTYFNYEAQQDKSGLPNDRFSAERPEGSISTLTIQRTEQRDSAMYRCASSLGSGHYNEQFFGPGTRLTVL.

The chain is built from TRBV6-2 or TRBV6-3 and TRBJ2-2; tentative D call: TRBD1 (6 bases). The ends were cut back, 6 bases at V and 4 bases at J, with 15 bases in the middle. The CDR3 loop spans 15 amino acids. Germline lookup yields CDR1 MNHEY and CDR2 SVGEGT. CDR3 coding DNA: TGTGCCAGCAGCCCCCGGGGACACCGCACCGGGGAGCTGTTTTTT. Its translation is CASSPRGHRTGELFF.

V is TRBV7-2 and J is TRBJ2-6; unclear D gene. The germline CDR1 and CDR2 sequences are SGHTA and FQGNSA. V lost 8 bases and J 3 bases, leaving 2 bases between the germline ends. This CDR3 region has 11 residues. This CDR3 is CASVGANVLTF. CDR3 bases: TGTGCCAGCGTTGGGGCCAACGTCCTGACTTTC.

This clonotype was recorded at least ten times. V usage is TRBV7-8 and J usage is TRBJ1-3, with 8 bases identical to TRBD1. The CDR3 runs to 17 residues. CDR1 is SGHVS and CDR2 is FQNEAQ in the germline V gene. J was trimmed by 4 bases and V by 2 bases; bases with no gene match: 10. CDR3 protein: CASSLPREGQEGNTIYF. CDR3 in DNA: TGTGCCAGCAGCTTACCCAGGGAGGGACAGGAGGGAAACACCATATATTTT. The variable domain in full, completed from reference TRBV7-8 and TRBJ1-3, reads GAGVSQSPRYKVAKRGQDVALRCDPISGHVSLFWYQQALGQGPEFLTYFQNEAQLDKSGLPSDRFFAERPEGSVSTLKIQRTQQEDSAVYLCASSLPREGQEGNTIYFGEGSWLTVV.

The rearrangement links TRBV29-1 to TRBJ1-1; tentatively, D is TRBD1 (5 bases). V dropped 6 bases and J dropped 0 bases, with 17 bases sitting between them. CDR3 size: 15 residues. The V gene's germline CDR1 is SQVTM and CDR2 ANQGSEA. CDR3 DNA sequence: TGCAGCGTGATACAGGTCTCCACCATGAACACTGAAGCTTTCTTT. Translation gives CSVIQVSTMNTEAFF.

The sample holds a few counts of this clonotype. The V gene is TRBV7-9, the J gene TRBJ1-1; the D gene is possibly TRBD1 (6 bases). V was shortened by 1 base and J by 3 bases, with 15 bases between the two germline ends. In germline, CDR1 is SEHNR, CDR2 FQNEAQ (reference sequence). The CDR3 has 16 residues. The CDR3 bases are TGTGCCAGCAGCTTAGTGGGGGGCGAAACCGACACTGAAGCTTTCTTT. This translates into CASSLVGGETDTEAFF.

This clonotype was picked up a small number of times. This chain links TRBV25-1 with TRBJ1-2; 10 bases are a match to TRBD1. Germline assignment: CDR1 MGHDK and CDR2 SYGVNS. The V and J ends lost 6 bases and 8 bases, in that order; junction bases with no gene match: 6. CDR3 size: 13 residues. CDR3 amino acids: CASSEGTGDGYTF. CDR3 in DNA: TGTGCCAGCAGCGAAGGGACAGGGGACGGCTACACCTTC.

The chain couples TRBV3-1 to TRBJ2-2; D is perhaps TRBD1 (6 bases). V lost 0 bases and J 7 bases, leaving 27 bases between the germline ends. CDR3 size: 20 residues. The germline gives CDR1 LGHDT, CDR2 YNNKEL (reference sequence). The CDR3 bases are TGTGCCAGCAGCCAAGACGTACAGGGTTGGTGGACCAACCCTGTCGGGGAGCTGTTTTTT. Translating it yields CASSQDVQGWWTNPVGELFF.

This chain uses TRBV27 with TRBJ2-5; D might be TRBD1 (6 bases). The CDR3 has 15 residues. CDR1 and CDR2 (germline): MNHEY, SMNVEV (reference sequence). Deletions cut 8 bases from V and 1 base from J, with 17 bases between. The CDR3 DNA follows: TGTGCCAGCGGTTCTAACAGGGTTGGCCAAGAGACCCAGTACTTC. As protein: CASGSNRVGQETQYF.

This chain links TRBV7-6 with TRBJ2-2; a possible D gene is TRBD1 (6 bases). The ends were cut back, 7 bases at V and 5 bases at J, with 17 bases in the middle. The length of the CDR3 is 15 residues. The V gene's germline CDR1 is SGHVS and CDR2 FNYEAQ. The CDR3 bases are TGTGCCAGCAACCCGACAGGTGCCTGGACCGGGGAGCTGTTTTTT. It is translated as CASNPTGAWTGELFF. Using reference TRBV7-6 and TRBJ2-2 for the parts outside the CDR3, the full variable domain is GAGVSQSPRYKVTKRGQDVALRCDPISGHVSLYWYRQALGQGPEFLTYFNYEAQQDKSGLPNDRFSAERPEGSISTLTIQRTEQRDSAMYRCASNPTGAWTGELFFGEGSRLTVL.

The genes are TRBV12-3 or TRBV12-4 and TRBJ2-5; TRBD2 agrees at 7 bases. V lost 2 bases to trimming and J lost 2 bases; unmatched junction nucleotides: 8. CDR3 length: 16 residues. The CDR3 is CASSLFQRGIQETQYF. The CDR3 region has the DNA TGTGCCAGCAGTTTATTTCAGCGGGGCATTCAAGAGACCCAGTACTTC.

This clonotype was counted between two and nine times. The junction shows a germline mismatch at one end, possibly a read error. J is TRBJ2-3 and V is TRBV7-6, with D tentatively TRBD1 (6 bases). Germline V lookup: CDR1 SGHVS, CDR2 FNYEAQ. This CDR3 contains 15 residues. In DNA form, the CDR3 reads TGTGCTAGCAGCGCAGGGGTTGGGCCAGGGTACGAGCAGTATTTT. Amino acid sequence: CASSAGVGPGYEQYF.

The chain uses TRBV20-1 and TRBJ2-7; no reliable D call. V dropped 0 bases and J dropped 0 bases, with 9 bases sitting between them. Germline CDR1 and CDR2: DFQATT and SNEGSKA (reference sequence). The CDR3 length is 14 residues. In nucleotides, the CDR3 is TGCAGTGCTAGAGATTACCCTCACTCCTACGAGCAGTACTTC. The encoded protein is CSARDYPHSYEQYF.

Ten or more counts support this clonotype. The chain combines TRBV10-3 with TRBJ2-3; 9 nucleotides align to TRBD2. The CDR3 contains 16 residues. Trimming removed 5 bases from V and 7 bases from J; junction bases left unmatched: 13. CDR1 and CDR2 from the germline V gene are ENHRY and SYGVKD. This chain's CDR3 is CAISTPGTSNSYTQYF. The CDR3 region has the DNA TGTGCCATCAGTACCCCCGGGACTAGCAATTCCTATACGCAGTATTTT.

V gene TRBV6-5 combines with J gene TRBJ1-2, with 12 bases lining up with TRBD1. CDR1 is MNHEY, CDR2 SVGAGI, per germline. The CDR3 covers 15 residues. The junction had 8 bases not matched to a gene; V was cut back by 0 bases and J by 12 bases. The CDR3 DNA reads as TGTGCCAGCAGTTACTCGTCAGGGACAGGGGGCGAACACACCTTC. Residues: CASSYSSGTGGEHTF.